The next 20 T cell receptor beta chains were all read from a single sample in a study of shared clonotypes between healthy human individuals. Sequencing was performed with immunoSEQ multiplex PCR; in TCRdb, only in-frame clones are kept and a portion is missing. Of hundreds of thousands of clones detected, around 96% appear once; the ten largest clones hold around 0.12%. It was CD45RO-negative cells, positively selected for CCR7, that made up naive CD8 cells, with terminally differentiated effector memory CD45RA+ cells excluded. The material sequenced was naive CD8+ T cells sorted from blood. These receptors came from a woman in her twenties or thirties in good health.

Worth noting for this clone: Other DNA sequences within the sample encode an identical CDR3. V is TRBV5-6 and J is TRBJ1-1; D gene uncertain. Germline V lookup: CDR1 SGHDT, CDR2 YYEEEE. This CDR3 has 13 residues. V lost 0 bases and J lost 1, with 4 bases in between. The CDR3 nucleotides are TGTGCCAGCAGCTTGGCTGGGAACACTGAAGCTTTCTTT. Amino acid sequence: CASSLAGNTEAFF.

As concerns this clone: Other DNA sequences in this specimen translate into the identical CDR3. The chain joins TRBV6-5 to TRBJ1-1, with D possibly being TRBD1 (5 bases). The V end lost 0 bases, the J end lost 2 bases, and 7 bases lay between the germline ends. The CDR3 is 14 amino acids. Germline CDR1 reads MNHEY; CDR2 reads SVGAGI. CDR3 nucleotide sequence: TGTGCCAGCAGTTACTCGGGGGGTAACACTGAAGCTTTCTTT. It specifies CASSYSGGNTEAFF.

The J gene is TRBJ2-7, the V gene TRBV2; D tentatively reads TRBD1 or TRBD2 (5 bases each). The CDR3 totals 11 residues. Per the germline V gene, CDR1 is SNHLY and CDR2 is FYNNEI. The germline V and J ends were trimmed by 4 bases and 12 bases, with 13 bases remaining between them. CDR3 in DNA: TGTGCCAGCAGTGGAGGGATGGGGCTGTACTTC. Its protein is CASSGGMGLYF.

This rearrangement joins TRBV2 to TRBJ2-7; D gene uncertain. Germline V gene data show CDR1 as SNHLY and CDR2 as FYNNEI. The CDR3 has 12 residues. V was shortened by 4 bases and J by 1 base, with 5 bases between the two germline ends. CDR3 DNA sequence: TGTGCCAGCAGTGCCAGGTCCTACGAGCAGTACTTC. This codes for CASSARSYEQYF.

V gene TRBV9 combines with J gene TRBJ2-7; D is perhaps TRBD1 (5 bases). From germline, CDR1 is SGDLS and CDR2 YYNGEE. The CDR3 length is 16 residues. Deletions cut 0 bases from V and 5 bases from J, with 18 bases between. The DNA for the CDR3 is TGTGCCAGCAGCGTAGGGTTAACAGGTCTTTTCGACGAGCAGTACTTC. It translates to CASSVGLTGLFDEQYF.

V and J are TRBV23-1 and TRBJ2-7, with D possibly TRBD2 on 5 matching bases. TRBV23-1 belongs to the ORF category, with a function that is uncertain. Trimming removed 4 bases from V and 4 bases from J, with 14 bases in between. The CDR3 covers 14 residues. In DNA form, the CDR3 reads TGCGCCAGCAGTCGCACCGGGAAATTTTACGAGCAGTACTTC. Translated, it gives CASSRTGKFYEQYF.

V is TRBV27 and J is TRBJ2-5, with D unresolved. Germline V gene sequence: CDR1 MNHEY, CDR2 SMNVEV (reference sequence). The V end was cut by 5 bases, the J end by 1 base, with 11 bases between. CDR3 length: 14 residues. CDR3 DNA: TGTGCCAGCAGTATCCGGCAGGCCCAAGAGACCCAGTACTTC. Translating it yields CASSIRQAQETQYF.

The rearrangement joins TRBV15 to TRBJ1-1; D gene ambiguous. The V gene's germline CDR1 is LNHNV and CDR2 YYDKDF (reference sequence). V shed 0 bases and J shed 2 bases, with 4 bases lying between them. The CDR3 sequence is 13 residues long. Written as DNA, the CDR3 is TGTGCCACCAGCAGAGATAGTAACACTGAAGCTTTCTTT. It specifies CATSRDSNTEAFF.

V usage is TRBV20-1 and J usage is TRBJ2-1, with D unresolved. Trimming left V 0 bases short and J 9 bases short, with 6 bases between. Germline V gives CDR1 DFQATT, CDR2 SNEGSKA (reference sequence). The length of the CDR3 is 11 residues. In DNA, the CDR3 is TGCAGTGCTAGAGAATACCCTGAGCAGTTCTTC. Amino acids: CSAREYPEQFF.

The chain recombines TRBV13 with TRBJ2-7; D may match TRBD1 or TRBD2 (5 bases each). CDR1 is PRHDT and CDR2 is FYEKMQ in the germline V gene (reference sequence). The V end lost 5 bases, the J end lost 4 bases, and 9 bases lay between the germline ends. The CDR3 is 12 residues long. As DNA, the CDR3 is TGTGCCAGCAGCCGAGGGGCTTACGAGCAGTACTTC. Translation gives CASSRGAYEQYF.

The chain uses TRBV28 and TRBJ2-7; D possibly corresponds to TRBD2 (6 bases). The germline V and J ends were trimmed by 5 bases and 4 bases, with 12 bases remaining between them. Germline assignment: CDR1 MDHEN and CDR2 SYDVKM. CDR3 length: 13 amino acids. In DNA, the CDR3 is TGTGCCAGCAGTCCTTACAGCGGGTACGAGCAGTACTTC. This sequence encodes CASSPYSGYEQYF.

The chain uses TRBV27 and TRBJ1-3, with D possibly being TRBD1 (6 bases). V was pared by 5 bases and J by 5 bases, with 19 bases between. The CDR3 has 16 residues. Per germline, CDR1 MNHEY and CDR2 SMNVEV (reference sequence). CDR3 bases: TGTGCCAGCAGTCCCTCACAGGGAGAGAAACGAAACACCATATATTTT. Translation: CASSPSQGEKRNTIYF.

The gene calls are TRBV27 and TRBJ2-3; 9 positions match TRBD2. V lost 2 bases and J lost 3; bases outside the gene matches: 9. CDR3 size: 17 residues. From germline, CDR1 is MNHEY and CDR2 SMNVEV (reference sequence). The CDR3 coding sequence is TGTGCCAGCAGTTTAAGGGTAGCGGGAGTAAGGACAGATACGCAGTATTTT. Translation gives CASSLRVAGVRTDTQYF.

Of note for this clone: One end of the junction does not line up with germline, which may come from a read error. The V and J genes are TRBV11-3 and TRBJ2-1; 7 nucleotides line up with TRBD1. Germline values: CDR1 SGHNT, CDR2 YENEEA. This CDR3 is built from 15 residues. CDR3 sequence: CASSKGPITGTAVVF. The CDR3 DNA sequence: TGTGCCAGCAGCAAAGGGCCCATAACCGGGACAGCAGTTGTCTTC.

The rearrangement links TRBV7-6 to TRBJ2-1; 10 bases map to TRBD2. After removal of 5 bases from V and 4 bases from J, the junction contained 5 bases not matched to a gene. The CDR3 has 15 residues. Per germline, CDR1 SGHVS and CDR2 FNYEAQ. CDR3 residues: CASSQGTSVYNEQFF. CDR3 coding DNA: TGTGCCAGCAGCCAAGGGACTAGCGTTTACAATGAGCAGTTCTTC. Supplemented by reference TRBV7-6 and TRBJ2-1, the full variable domain reads GAGVSQSPRYKVTKRGQDVALRCDPISGHVSLYWYRQALGQGPEFLTYFNYEAQQDKSGLPNDRFSAERPEGSISTLTIQRTEQRDSAMYRCASSQGTSVYNEQFFGPGTRLTVL.

The chain uses TRBV19 and TRBJ1-5, with D possibly being TRBD1 (6 bases). This CDR3 region has 15 residues. CDR1 is LNHDA and CDR2 is SQIVND in the germline V gene (reference sequence). Trimming took off 5 bases at V and 9 bases at J, with 20 bases between the two ends. The DNA of the CDR3 is TGTGCCAGTAGTGCGGGCCTCGACAGGACGGGGCCCCAGCATTTT. Translating gives CASSAGLDRTGPQHF.

This clone showed up just once. The chain couples TRBV13 to TRBJ2-7; 8 bases are a match to TRBD1. This CDR3 region has 14 residues. Germline V gene data show CDR1 as PRHDT and CDR2 as FYEKMQ (reference sequence). V was clipped by 5 bases and J by 5 bases; unmatched bases: 8. As DNA, the CDR3 is TGTGCCAGCAGCGCCCGACAGGGGCACGACGAGCAGTACTTC. Amino acids: CASSARQGHDEQYF.

In this sample, this clone turned up once. V is TRBV28 and J is TRBJ2-3; TRBD2 agrees at 8 bases. The V segment lost 2 bases and the J segment 5 bases; nucleotides outside the gene matches: 6. This CDR3 has 15 residues. Per the germline V gene, CDR1 is MDHEN and CDR2 is SYDVKM. The CDR3 bases are TGTGCCAGCAGTTTAACTAGCGGAGGAGGAGATACGCAGTATTTT. It specifies CASSLTSGGGDTQYF.

This clone appeared once. This rearrangement joins TRBV28 to TRBJ2-1; 7 nucleotides line up with TRBD2. V was clipped by 3 bases and J by 4 bases; unmatched bases: 6. In germline, CDR1 is MDHEN, CDR2 SYDVKM. The CDR3 runs to 15 residues. The CDR3 sequence is CASSFVASGYNEQFF. CDR3 DNA: TGTGCCAGCAGTTTCGTTGCTAGCGGATACAATGAGCAGTTCTTC.

This clone came up once. J is TRBJ2-1 and V is TRBV19, with 12 bases matching TRBD2. The CDR3 spans 13 residues. V trimming: 9 bases; J trimming: 5 bases; junction bases outside the gene matches: 2. Germline V gene data show CDR1 as LNHDA and CDR2 as SQIVND (reference sequence). DNA of the CDR3: TGTGCCAGCACTAGCGGGAGGAACAATGAGCAGTTCTTC. It codes for CASTSGRNNEQFF. The entire variable domain, with the rest obtained from reference TRBV19 and TRBJ2-1, is as follows: DGGITQSPKYLFRKEGQNVTLSCEQNLNHDAMYWYRQDPGQGLRLIYYSQIVNDFQKGDIAEGYSVSREKKESFPLTVTSAQKNPTAFYLCASTSGRNNEQFFGPGTRLTVL.